Each of the 3 T cell receptor beta chains below was sequenced from the same sample in a study of early T cells in non-severe SARS-CoV-2 infection. TCRdb independently ran MiXCR on the 5' RACE reads; one entry per CDR3 protein. This sample has under 85,000 distinct CDR3 sequences; about 14% occur once, and the top ten carry less than 5%. The sequencing used whole blood, collected at baseline. The receptors come from an adult who was a healthcare worker with PCR-confirmed SARS-CoV-2 infection or an uninfected control (not recorded which).

This CDR3 reads CASSSTDEETQYF. The CDR3, as DNA: TGTGCCAGCAGTTCCACGGACGAAGAGACCCAGTACTTC. The chain combines TRBV12-3 or TRBV12-4 with TRBJ2-5; D not resolved. The CDR3 has 13 amino acids. V lost 4 bases and J lost 3, with 9 bases in between.

This clonotype has a count of ten or more. The CDR3 DNA sequence: TGTGCCAGCAGCCCTTCGGAGATTCAGCCCCAGCATTTT. It translates to CASSPSEIQPQHF. This chain joins TRBV7-9 and TRBJ1-5; D gene ambiguous. This CDR3 is built from 13 residues. Germline V lookup: CDR1 SEHNR, CDR2 FQNEAQ (reference sequence). Trimming removed 5 bases from V and 6 bases from J, with 11 bases in between.

A few counts support this clonotype. The CDR3 protein is CASSASSTTDTQYF. The CDR3 DNA follows: TGTGCCAGCAGCGCAAGTTCTACCACAGATACGCAGTATTTT. This chain connects TRBV5-4 to TRBJ2-3; unclear D gene. Looked up from germline, CDR1 is SGHNT and CDR2 is YYREEE (reference sequence). V was cut by 4 bases and J by 2 bases, with 11 bases left in between. CDR3 size: 14 residues.